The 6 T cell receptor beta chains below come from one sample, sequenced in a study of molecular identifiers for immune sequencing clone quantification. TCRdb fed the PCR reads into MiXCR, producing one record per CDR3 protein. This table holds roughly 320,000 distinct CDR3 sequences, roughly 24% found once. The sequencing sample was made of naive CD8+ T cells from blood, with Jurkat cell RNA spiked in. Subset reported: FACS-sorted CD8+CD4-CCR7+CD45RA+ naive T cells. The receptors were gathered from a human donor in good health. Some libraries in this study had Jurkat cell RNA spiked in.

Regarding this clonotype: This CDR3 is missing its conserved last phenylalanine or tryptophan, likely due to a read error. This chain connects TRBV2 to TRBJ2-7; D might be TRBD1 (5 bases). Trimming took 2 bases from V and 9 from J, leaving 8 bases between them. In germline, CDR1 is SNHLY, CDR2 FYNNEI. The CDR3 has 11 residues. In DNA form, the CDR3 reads TGTGCCAGCAGTGAACAGGGCTGGCAGTACTCC. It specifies CASSEQGWQYS.

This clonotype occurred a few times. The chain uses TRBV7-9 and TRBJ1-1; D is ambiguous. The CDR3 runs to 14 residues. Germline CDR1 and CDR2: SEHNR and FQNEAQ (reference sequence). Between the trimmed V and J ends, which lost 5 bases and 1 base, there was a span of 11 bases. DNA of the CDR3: TGTGCCAGCAGCATACCCTCAGAGAACACTGAAGCTTTCTTT. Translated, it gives CASSIPSENTEAFF.

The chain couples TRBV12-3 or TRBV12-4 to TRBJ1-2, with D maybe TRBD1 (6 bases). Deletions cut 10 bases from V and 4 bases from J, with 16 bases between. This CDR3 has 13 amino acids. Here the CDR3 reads CATDRDTTYGYTF. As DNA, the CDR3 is TGTGCCACTGACCGGGACACAACCTATGGCTACACCTTC.

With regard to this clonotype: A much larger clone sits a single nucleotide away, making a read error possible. In DNA, the CDR3 is TGTGCCAGCAGCTTAGAATACACAGGGGGTAAGCAGTATTTT. This codes for CASSLEYTGGKQYF. The V call is TRBV11-2, the J call TRBJ2-3; 8 bases match TRBD1. Germline values: CDR1 SGHAT, CDR2 FQNNGV. CDR3 length: 14 residues. The J segment lost 11 bases and the V segment lost 0 bases, leaving 7 bases of the junction unmatched.

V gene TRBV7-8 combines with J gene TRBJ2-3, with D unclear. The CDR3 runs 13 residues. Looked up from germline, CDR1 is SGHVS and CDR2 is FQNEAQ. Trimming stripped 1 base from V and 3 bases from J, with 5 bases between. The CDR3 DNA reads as TGTGCCAGCAGCTTAGAACGGACAGATACGCAGTATTTT. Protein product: CASSLERTDTQYF.

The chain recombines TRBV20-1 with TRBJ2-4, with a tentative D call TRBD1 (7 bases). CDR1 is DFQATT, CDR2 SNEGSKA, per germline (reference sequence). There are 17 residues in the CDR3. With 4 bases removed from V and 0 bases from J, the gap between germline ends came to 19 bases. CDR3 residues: CSANTGVYRGAKNIQYF. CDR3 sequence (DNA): TGCAGTGCTAATACGGGGGTATACAGGGGAGCCAAAAACATTCAGTACTTC.